This T cell receptor beta chain was profiled in a study of brain T cells in children with intractable seizures. Findings of the study overall: Clones missing pre-surgery may reflect undersampling of that blood sample.

Time point given: blood from clinic visit 5 months post-surgery; TSC patient then seizure free. The sequenced cases were selected for having the highest brain T cell transcript signatures. Pre-surgery treatment included at least one anti-epileptic drug. Comments on this clone: Its antigen remains unknown.

The method was immunoSEQ multiplex PCR; TCRdb's version includes in-frame clones alone and lacks a portion of them. Found here are about 350,000 clones, 93% of them singletons; the top ten hold 5.7%. The J segment lost 0 bases and the V segment lost 4 bases, leaving 4 bases of the junction unmatched. The CDR3 is made up of 16 amino acids. Germline CDR1 reads KGHDR; CDR2 reads SFDVKD. This TCR derives from a boy under two years old with tuberous sclerosis and intractable seizures. The J gene is TRBJ2-1, the V gene TRBV24-1, with 8 bases lining up with TRBD1. The specimen comprised peripheral blood, sampled less than 6 months after surgery. The CDR3 reads CATSDPDRGSYNEQFF. In DNA form, the CDR3 reads TGTGCCACCAGTGACCCTGACAGGGGCTCCTACAATGAGCAGTTCTTC.